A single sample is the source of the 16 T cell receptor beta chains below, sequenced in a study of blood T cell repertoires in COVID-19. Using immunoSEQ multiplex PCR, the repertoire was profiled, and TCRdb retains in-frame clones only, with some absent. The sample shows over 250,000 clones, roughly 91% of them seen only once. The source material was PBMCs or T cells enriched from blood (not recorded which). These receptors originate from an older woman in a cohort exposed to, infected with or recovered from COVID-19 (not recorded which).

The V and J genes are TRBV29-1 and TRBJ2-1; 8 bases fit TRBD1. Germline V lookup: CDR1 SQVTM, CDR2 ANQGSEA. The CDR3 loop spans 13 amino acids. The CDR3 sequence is CGGADRVYNEQFF. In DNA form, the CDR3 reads TGCGGAGGGGCGGACAGGGTCTACAATGAGCAGTTCTTC.

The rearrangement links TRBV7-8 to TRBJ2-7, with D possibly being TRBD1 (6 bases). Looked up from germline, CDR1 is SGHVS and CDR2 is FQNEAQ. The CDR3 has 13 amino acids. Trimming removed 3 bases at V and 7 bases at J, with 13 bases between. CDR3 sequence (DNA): TGTGCCAGCAGCTTCCCAGGGGATGTGGAGCAGTACTTC. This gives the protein CASSFPGDVEQYF.

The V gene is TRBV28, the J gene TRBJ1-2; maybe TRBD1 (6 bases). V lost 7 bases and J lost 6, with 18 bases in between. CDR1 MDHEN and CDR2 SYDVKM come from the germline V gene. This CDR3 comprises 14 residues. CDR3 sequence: CASTPEHRVNGYTF. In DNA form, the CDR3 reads TGTGCCAGCACCCCCGAGCACAGGGTAAATGGCTACACCTTC.

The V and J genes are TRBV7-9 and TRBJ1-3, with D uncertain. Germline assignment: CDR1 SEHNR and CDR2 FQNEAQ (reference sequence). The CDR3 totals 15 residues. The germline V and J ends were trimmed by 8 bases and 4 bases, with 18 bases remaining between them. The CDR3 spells CASGATSFSGNTIYF. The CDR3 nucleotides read TGTGCCAGCGGCGCGACTTCTTTCTCAGGAAACACCATATATTTT.

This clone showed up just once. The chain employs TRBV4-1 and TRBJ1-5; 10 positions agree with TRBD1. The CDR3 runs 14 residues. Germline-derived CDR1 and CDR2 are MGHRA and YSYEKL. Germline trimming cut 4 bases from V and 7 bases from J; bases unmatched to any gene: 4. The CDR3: CASSRGTGVQPQHF. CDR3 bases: TGCGCCAGCAGCCGCGGGACAGGGGTGCAGCCCCAGCATTTT.

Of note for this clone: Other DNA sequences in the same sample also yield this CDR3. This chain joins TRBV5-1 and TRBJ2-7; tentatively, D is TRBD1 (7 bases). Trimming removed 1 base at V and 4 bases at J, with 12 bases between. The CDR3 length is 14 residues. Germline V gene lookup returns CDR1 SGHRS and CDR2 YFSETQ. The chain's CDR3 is CASSLSPGGYEQYF. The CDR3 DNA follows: TGCGCCAGCAGCTTGAGTCCAGGGGGGTACGAGCAGTACTTC.

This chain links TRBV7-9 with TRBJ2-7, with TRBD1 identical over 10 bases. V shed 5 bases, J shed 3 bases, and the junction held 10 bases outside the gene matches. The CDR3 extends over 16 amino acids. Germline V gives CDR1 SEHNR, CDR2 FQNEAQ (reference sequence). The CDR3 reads CASSPRTGGVDYEQYF. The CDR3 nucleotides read TGTGCCAGCAGCCCAAGGACAGGGGGAGTCGACTACGAGCAGTACTTC.

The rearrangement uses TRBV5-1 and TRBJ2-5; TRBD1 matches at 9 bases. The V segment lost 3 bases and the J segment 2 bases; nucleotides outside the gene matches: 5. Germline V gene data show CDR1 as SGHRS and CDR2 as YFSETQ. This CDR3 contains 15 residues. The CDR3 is CASSSQGALQETQYF. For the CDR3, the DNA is TGCGCCAGCAGCTCACAGGGGGCCCTACAAGAGACCCAGTACTTC.

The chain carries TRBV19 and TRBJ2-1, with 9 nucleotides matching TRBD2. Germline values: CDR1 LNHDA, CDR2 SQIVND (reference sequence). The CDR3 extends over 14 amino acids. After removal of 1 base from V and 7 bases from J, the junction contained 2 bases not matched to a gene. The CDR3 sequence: CASSIVGLANEQFF. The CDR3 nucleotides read TGTGCCAGTAGTATAGTTGGACTAGCGAATGAGCAGTTCTTC.

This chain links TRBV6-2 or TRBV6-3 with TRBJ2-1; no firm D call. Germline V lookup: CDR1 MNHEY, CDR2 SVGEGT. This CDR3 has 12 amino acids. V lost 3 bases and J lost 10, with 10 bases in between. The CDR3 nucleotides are TGTGCCAGCAGTTATCAGAGGTGGGAGCAGTTCTTC. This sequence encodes CASSYQRWEQFF.

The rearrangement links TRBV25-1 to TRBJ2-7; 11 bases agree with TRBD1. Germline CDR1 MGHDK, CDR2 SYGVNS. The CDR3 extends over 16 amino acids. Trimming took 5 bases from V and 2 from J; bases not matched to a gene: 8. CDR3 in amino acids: CASSPLGQGAAYEQYF. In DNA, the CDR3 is TGTGCCAGCAGTCCCCTCGGACAGGGGGCAGCCTACGAGCAGTACTTC.

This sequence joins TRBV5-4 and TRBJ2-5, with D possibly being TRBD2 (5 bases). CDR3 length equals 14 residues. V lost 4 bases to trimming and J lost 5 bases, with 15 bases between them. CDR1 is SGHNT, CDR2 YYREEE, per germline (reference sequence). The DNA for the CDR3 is TGTGCCAGCAGCCGAGCGACGGAGGTCGAGACCCAGTACTTC. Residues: CASSRATEVETQYF.

The DNA of the CDR3 is TGTGCCAGCAGCTTAGAGGGCGGGAGTGGGAATGAGCAGTTCTTC. It yields the protein CASSLEGGSGNEQFF. This chain joins TRBV7-9 and TRBJ2-1, with 7 bases fitting TRBD2. The V gene's germline CDR1 is SEHNR and CDR2 FQNEAQ (reference sequence). V was clipped by 1 base and J by 7 bases; unmatched bases: 7. The CDR3 consists of 15 residues.

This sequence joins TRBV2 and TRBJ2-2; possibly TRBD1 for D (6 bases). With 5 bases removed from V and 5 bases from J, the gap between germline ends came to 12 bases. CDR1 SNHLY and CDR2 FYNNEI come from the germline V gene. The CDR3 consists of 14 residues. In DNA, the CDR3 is TGTGCCAGCAGTTCGGGACACCTTACCGGGGAGCTGTTTTTT. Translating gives CASSSGHLTGELFF. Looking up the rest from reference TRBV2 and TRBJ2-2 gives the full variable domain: EPEVTQTPSHQVTQMGQEVILRCVPISNHLYFYWYRQILGQKVEFLVSFYNNEISEKSEIFDDQFSVERPDGSNFTLKIRSTKLEDSAMYFCASSSGHLTGELFFGEGSRLTVL.

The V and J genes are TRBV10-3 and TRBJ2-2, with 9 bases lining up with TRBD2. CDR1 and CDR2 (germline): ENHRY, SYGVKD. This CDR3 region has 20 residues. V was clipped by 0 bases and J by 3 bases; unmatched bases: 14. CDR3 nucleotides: TGTGCCATCAGTGAGTCGCGGACTAGCGTCACCGGGGGATACACCGGGGAGCTGTTTTTT. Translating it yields CAISESRTSVTGGYTGELFF.

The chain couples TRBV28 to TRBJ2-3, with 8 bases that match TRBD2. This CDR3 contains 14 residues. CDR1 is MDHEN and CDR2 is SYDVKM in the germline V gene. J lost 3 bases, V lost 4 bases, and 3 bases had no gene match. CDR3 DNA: TGTGCCAGCAGTTCTACGGGAGGGACAGATACGCAGTATTTT. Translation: CASSSTGGTDTQYF.